What follows is one TCR beta chain and its context. The sample contains more than one DNA sequence encoding this CDR3. Original processing methods: Estimates of nucleated cell counts were drawn from the amplification of reference gene primers. The data were produced by immunoSEQ multiplex PCR, yet TCRdb's version contains in-frame clones alone and is incomplete. V and J calls and clone size come straight from that table; D and trimming were deduced from the DNA. Among about 360,000 clones listed, around four fifths were seen once. The entry originates in a study of blood T cell repertoires in COVID-19. CDR1 SGHTA and CDR2 FQGNSA come from the germline V gene. Trimming cost V 5 bases and J 3 bases; bases outside gene matches: 2. CDR3 length: 14 residues.

The chain combines TRBV7-2 with TRBJ2-3; 10 bases line up with TRBD1. Sequencing was performed on peripheral blood. The clonotype originates from a man aged 25-45 years with active or convalescent COVID-19. The CDR3 protein is CASSRDRGTDTQYF. The CDR3 bases are TGTGCCAGCAGCCGGGACAGGGGAACAGATACGCAGTATTTT.